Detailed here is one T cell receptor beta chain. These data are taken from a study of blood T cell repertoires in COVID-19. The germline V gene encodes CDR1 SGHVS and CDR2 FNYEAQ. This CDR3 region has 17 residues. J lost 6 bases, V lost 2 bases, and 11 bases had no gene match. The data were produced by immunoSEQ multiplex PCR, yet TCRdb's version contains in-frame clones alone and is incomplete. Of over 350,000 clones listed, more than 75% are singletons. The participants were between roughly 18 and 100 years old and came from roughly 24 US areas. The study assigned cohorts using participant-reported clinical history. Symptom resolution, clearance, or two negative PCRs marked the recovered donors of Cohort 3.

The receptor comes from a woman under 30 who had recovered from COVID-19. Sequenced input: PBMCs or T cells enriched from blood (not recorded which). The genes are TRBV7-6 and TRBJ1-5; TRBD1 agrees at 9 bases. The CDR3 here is CASSLRPDRGIFQPQHF. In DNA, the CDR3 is TGTGCCAGCAGCTTACGGCCCGACAGGGGGATCTTTCAGCCCCAGCATTTT.